A selection of T cell receptor beta chains follows, all from one sample in a study of blood T cell repertoires in COVID-19. Only in-frame clones appear in the TCRdb table, and some are missing; sequencing was by immunoSEQ multiplex PCR. Among approximately 270,000 clones listed, around 85% were seen once. What was sequenced was PBMCs or T cells enriched from blood (not recorded which). These receptors were collected from a woman aged 50 to 60 who had recovered from COVID-19. Both conserved end residues are part of each CDR3. D genes are given only for firm matches. Rows may omit the clone size; those that give it use once, few, many or a size class.

d_gene	abundance	len	j_gene	v_gene	CDR3nt	CDR3aa
-	-	15	TRBJ1-1	TRBV19	TGTGCCAGTAGGAATAAGGGACTCTTGAACACTGAAGCTTTCTTT	CASRNKGLLNTEAFF
TRBD1	few	15	TRBJ1-1	TRBV18	TGTGCCAGCTCACCCGGGGACAGGGTGAGCACTGAAGCTTTCTTT	CASSPGDRVSTEAFF
TRBD1	-	17	TRBJ2-5	TRBV5-1	TGCGCCAGCAGCTTTGGGCGGGGACAGGGGTCACAAGAGACCCAGTACTTC	CASSFGRGQGSQETQYF
TRBD1	-	13	TRBJ1-4	TRBV5-1	TGCGCCAGCAGCAAGGGGACAGATGAAAAACTGTTTTTT	CASSKGTDEKLFF
-	once	15	TRBJ2-1	TRBV11-2	TGTGCCAGCAGCCGGGACTCATCGACGCTAGGGGAGCAGTTCTTC	CASSRDSSTLGEQFF
-	-	16	TRBJ2-3	TRBV5-1	TGCGCCAGCAGCTTGGCCGCAAGATCGGGCACAGATACGCAGTATTTT	CASSLAARSGTDTQYF
-	-	11	TRBJ1-1	TRBV6-5	TGTGCCAGCACCTACGGTATGGTAGCTTTCTTT	CASTYGMVAFF
TRBD1	-	16	TRBJ2-2	TRBV7-9	TGTGCCAGCAGCTTGAGAGGGGGCGATAAGACCGGGGAGCTGTTTTTT	CASSLRGGDKTGELFF
-	-	15	TRBJ1-3	TRBV13	TGTGCCAGCAGCCGAAGCCGGGACTCTGGAAACACCATATATTTT	CASSRSRDSGNTIYF
TRBD1	-	15	TRBJ1-3	TRBV28	TGTGCCAGCAGTGATGCGGGACAGACCAGAAACACCATATATTTT	CASSDAGQTRNTIYF
-	-	14	TRBJ1-4	TRBV18	TGTGCCAGCTCACCCAGGGCAACTAATGAAAAACTGTTTTTT	CASSPRATNEKLFF
TRBD1	-	16	TRBJ1-6	TRBV5-1	TGCGCCAGCAGCATAGGGACAGGGGGCGCGAATTCACCCCTCCACTTT	CASSIGTGGANSPLHF
TRBD2	-	17	TRBJ2-1	TRBV7-2	TGTGCCAGCAGCTTATTCAGGACTAGCGGGAGTTTGGGTGAGCAGTTCTTC	CASSLFRTSGSLGEQFF
TRBD1	-	16	TRBJ2-5	TRBV12-5	TGTGCTAGTGCCCCGGGACAGGGGGCCCAACGAGAGACCCAGTACTTC	CASAPGQGAQRETQYF
TRBD2	-	17	TRBJ2-1	TRBV5-1	TGCGCCAGCAGCTTGGGCCTACTAGCGGGTTTCTACAATGAGCAGTTCTTC	CASSLGLLAGFYNEQFF
-	-	15	TRBJ1-2	TRBV19	TGTGCCAGTAGTATCGTACACGGAGACCCCTATGGCTACACCTTC	CASSIVHGDPYGYTF
-	-	14	TRBJ1-1	TRBV18	TGTGCCAGCTCACCCGGGTCTCAGAGCACTGAAGCTTTCTTT	CASSPGSQSTEAFF
-	-	14	TRBJ1-1	TRBV6-5	TGTGCCAGCAGTTACACGGACAGGAACACTGAAGCTTTCTTT	CASSYTDRNTEAFF
TRBD2	-	13	TRBJ2-1	TRBV5-1	TGCGCCAGCAGCCCGGGACTAGCGAATGAGCAGTTCTTC	CASSPGLANEQFF
TRBD2	once	16	TRBJ2-1	TRBV5-1	TGCGCCAGCAGCTTGGTGGCGGGAGGGGTTTACAATGAGCAGTTCTTC	CASSLVAGGVYNEQFF
-	few	17	TRBJ1-1	TRBV15	TGTGCCACCAGCAGAGATTCGGTGGACACTTTTAACACTGAAGCTTTCTTT	CATSRDSVDTFNTEAFF
TRBD2	-	14	TRBJ2-2	TRBV7-2	TGTGCCAGCAGCGCCGGGACTAGCTTCGGGGAGCTGTTTTTT	CASSAGTSFGELFF
TRBD2	-	15	TRBJ2-1	TRBV28	TGTGCCAGCAGTTGGACTAGCGGGAGGGCCATTGAGCAGTTCTTC	CASSWTSGRAIEQFF
-	once	14	TRBJ1-1	TRBV19	TGTGCCAGTAGTATGGGGACACTCCACACTGAAGCTTTCTTT	CASSMGTLHTEAFF
TRBD2	few	15	TRBJ2-2	TRBV3-1/TRBV3-2	TGTGCCAGCCTAGCGGGAGGGCCTTTGACCGGGGAGCTGTTTTTT	CASLAGGPLTGELFF
-	-	13	TRBJ2-7	TRBV12-3/TRBV12-4	TGTGCCAGCAGCTCAATCCAGTACTACGAGCAGTACTTC	CASSSIQYYEQYF
-	-	16	TRBJ2-3	TRBV4-1	TGCGCCAGCAGCCAAAGGCGGCAGGGTGGCACAGATACGCAGTATTTT	CASSQRRQGGTDTQYF
-	-	13	TRBJ2-7	TRBV10-3	TGTGCCATCAGTGGGGCTTCCTCCCACGAGCAGTACTTC	CAISGASSHEQYF
-	-	14	TRBJ2-3	TRBV5-1	TGCGCCATCCAAACCTCTACAGGGACAGATACGCAGTATTTT	CAIQTSTGTDTQYF
-	-	14	TRBJ1-1	TRBV11-2	TGTGCCAGCAGCTCGTACCAGGGTAGCACTGAAGCTTTCTTT	CASSSYQGSTEAFF
TRBD1	-	16	TRBJ2-5	TRBV5-4	TGTGCCAGCACCCGGCAGGGACAGGGACTAACAGAGACCCAGTACTTC	CASTRQGQGLTETQYF
-	-	13	TRBJ2-7	TRBV12-3/TRBV12-4	TGTGCCAGCAGTTTCGGGAGCTCCTACGAGCAGTACTTC	CASSFGSSYEQYF
TRBD1	-	15	TRBJ1-6	TRBV28	TGTGCCAGCGCCTCCCCGGGACAGGGGCAATCACCCCTCCACTTT	CASASPGQGQSPLHF
-	once	13	TRBJ1-2	TRBV5-1	TGCGCCAGCAGCTTCCCAGGGAAGAGTGGCTACACCTTC	CASSFPGKSGYTF
-	once	15	TRBJ1-1	TRBV27	TGTGCCAGCAGTTTATTTGGAAGCGGGAACACTGAAGCTTTCTTT	CASSLFGSGNTEAFF
-	once	15	TRBJ1-2	TRBV10-3	TGTGCCATCAGTGAGGAGACAGCGGGTCGGCGTGGCTACACCTTC	CAISEETAGRRGYTF
-	-	14	TRBJ1-2	TRBV6-5	TGTGCCAGCAACCCAGGGGCCACCTCGGAAGGCTACACCTTC	CASNPGATSEGYTF
TRBD2	-	15	TRBJ2-5	TRBV5-4	TGTGCCAGCAGCTTGGCGGGCGGGAGTCGTCTGACCCAGTACTTC	CASSLAGGSRLTQYF
-	-	14	TRBJ1-2	TRBV6-5	TGTGCCAGCAGTCCTCACGAAGGAGGGGATGGCTACACCTTC	CASSPHEGGDGYTF
-	-	15	TRBJ1-5	TRBV5-6	TGTGCCAGCAGCCCCGGAGCGAGTATCAATCAGCCCCAGCATTTT	CASSPGASINQPQHF
-	-	14	TRBJ2-3	TRBV2	TGTGCCAGCAGTTACCAGGGATTCACAGATACGCAGTATTTT	CASSYQGFTDTQYF
-	-	18	TRBJ2-3	TRBV5-3	TGTGCCAGAAGCTTGACTTCGGCGGGTAGTGGAGGTACAGATACGCAGTATTTT	CARSLTSAGSGGTDTQYF
TRBD1	-	15	TRBJ1-6	TRBV19	TGTGCCAGTAGGGCAGGGGGATCCTATAATTCACCCCTCCACTTT	CASRAGGSYNSPLHF
TRBD2	-	15	TRBJ2-3	TRBV3-1/TRBV3-2	TGTGCCAGCAGATTTGCGGGAGGGCCGACAGATACGCAGTATTTT	CASRFAGGPTDTQYF
-	-	13	TRBJ2-3	TRBV15	TGTGCCACCAGCAGAACATTCACAGATACGCAGTATTTT	CATSRTFTDTQYF
TRBD1	-	17	TRBJ1-6	TRBV2	TGTGCCAGCAGTGAAGCAGGACAGGTGGCCTATAATTCACCCCTCCACTTT	CASSEAGQVAYNSPLHF
-	-	13	TRBJ2-5	TRBV5-1	TGCGCCAGCAGGACAGGGGAGGGAGAGACCCAGTACTTC	CASRTGEGETQYF
TRBD2	-	14	TRBJ2-7	TRBV5-1	TGCGCCAGCAGCCCCAGCGGGAGCGTTAGCGAGCAGTACTTC	CASSPSGSVSEQYF
TRBD1	-	19	TRBJ2-4	TRBV4-1	TGCGCCAGCAGCCCCGCCCTAACAGGGGGCTCAACAGCCAAAAACATTCAGTACTTC	CASSPALTGGSTAKNIQYF
TRBD1	once	14	TRBJ1-1	TRBV16	TGTGCCAGCAGCCAATTAGGGGGCGACACTGAAGCTTTCTTT	CASSQLGGDTEAFF
-	-	12	TRBJ2-4	TRBV7-9	TGTGCCAGCAGCCCCCCCAGTAACATTCAGTACTTC	CASSPPSNIQYF
-	-	13	TRBJ2-7	TRBV28	TGTGCCAGCCGATTAGGTCAAACGGGGGAGCAGTACTTC	CASRLGQTGEQYF
-	-	13	TRBJ1-1	TRBV11-2	TGTGCCAGCAGCTTTTACATGAACACTGAAGCTTTCTTT	CASSFYMNTEAFF
TRBD2	-	13	TRBJ2-1	TRBV28	TGTGCCAGTGCGGCGGGAGGGGGCAATGAGCAGTTCTTC	CASAAGGGNEQFF
TRBD1	-	14	TRBJ1-1	TRBV27	TGTGCCAGCAGTTTACACAGGGGTAACACTGAAGCTTTCTTT	CASSLHRGNTEAFF
TRBD2	-	16	TRBJ2-1	TRBV7-3	TGTGCCAGCAGCTTCTCTAGCGGGAGCTCCTACAATGAGCAGTTCTTC	CASSFSSGSSYNEQFF
TRBD1	-	15	TRBJ2-1	TRBV19	TGTGCCAGTAGTATCGGGACAGGGGGCTACAATGAGCAGTTCTTC	CASSIGTGGYNEQFF
TRBD1	-	14	TRBJ2-7	TRBV2	TGTGCCAGCAGTCGACAGGGGTCCAACTACGAGCAGTACTTC	CASSRQGSNYEQYF
TRBD1	once	15	TRBJ1-5	TRBV6-5	TGTGCCAGCAGTTACTACAGGGGACGCAATCAGCCCCAGCATTTT	CASSYYRGRNQPQHF
-	-	16	TRBJ1-3	TRBV28	TGTGCCAGCAGCAAATGGAGGGCAGACTCTGGAAACACCATATATTTT	CASSKWRADSGNTIYF